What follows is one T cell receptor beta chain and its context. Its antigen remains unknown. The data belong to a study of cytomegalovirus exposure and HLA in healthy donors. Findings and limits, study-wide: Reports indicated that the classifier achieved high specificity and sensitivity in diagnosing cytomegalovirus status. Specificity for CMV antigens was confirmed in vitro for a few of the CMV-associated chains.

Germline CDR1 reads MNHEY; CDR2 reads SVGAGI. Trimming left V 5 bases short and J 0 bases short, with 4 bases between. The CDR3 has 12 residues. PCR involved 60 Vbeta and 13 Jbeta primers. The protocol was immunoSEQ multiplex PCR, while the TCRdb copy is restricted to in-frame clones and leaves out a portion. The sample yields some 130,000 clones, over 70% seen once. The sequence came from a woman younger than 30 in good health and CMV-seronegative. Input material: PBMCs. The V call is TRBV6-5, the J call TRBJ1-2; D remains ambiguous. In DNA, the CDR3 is TGTGCCAGCAGTATCTCTAACTATGGCTACACCTTC. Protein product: CASSISNYGYTF.